One and the same sample provided the 24 T cell receptor beta chains below, sequenced in a study of cytomegalovirus exposure and HLA in healthy donors. Sequenced by immunoSEQ multiplex PCR; TCRdb stores in-frame clones only, minus some. The data contain some 130,000 clones, approximately 88% of them singletons. The sample taken for sequencing was PBMCs. These TCRs come from a woman between 18 and 30 years old in good health and CMV-seropositive.

The chain is built from TRBV9 and TRBJ2-3, with D unclear. V was trimmed by 4 bases and J by 4 bases, leaving 7 bases between them. The CDR3 has 12 amino acids. CDR1 and CDR2 (germline): SGDLS, YYNGEE. The CDR3 DNA reads as TGTGCCAGCAGCCCCCAGGCAGATACGCAGTATTTT. It yields the protein CASSPQADTQYF.

J is TRBJ1-2 and V is TRBV9, with a possible D match to TRBD1 (5 bases). The CDR3 loop spans 13 amino acids. V shed 4 bases and J shed 4 bases, with 11 bases lying between them. Germline CDR1 and CDR2: SGDLS and YYNGEE. CDR3: CASSTSGRYGYTF. The CDR3 nucleotides read TGTGCCAGCAGCACTTCAGGGCGCTATGGCTACACCTTC.

The gene calls are TRBV7-6 and TRBJ1-3, with 8 bases aligning to TRBD1. The trim removed 0 bases at V and 2 bases at J, leaving 3 bases unmatched. Germline CDR1 and CDR2: SGHVS and FNYEAQ. The CDR3 is made up of 16 amino acids. CDR3 sequence (DNA): TGTGCCAGCAGCTTAGCGCAGGGGGCGGCTGGAAACACCATATATTTT. It specifies CASSLAQGAAGNTIYF.

The chain joins TRBV6-6 to TRBJ1-2; 8 bases map to TRBD1. Trimming removed 6 bases from V and 3 bases from J; junction bases left unmatched: 6. The CDR3 loop spans 14 amino acids. Germline lookup yields CDR1 MNHNY and CDR2 SVGAGI (reference sequence). The CDR3 region has the DNA TGTGCCAGCAGAACGGACAGGGCCTACTATGGCTACACCTTC. Protein product: CASRTDRAYYGYTF.

The J gene is TRBJ1-2, the V gene TRBV15; maybe TRBD1 (6 bases). V was shortened by 3 bases and J by 3 bases, with 20 bases between the two germline ends. The length of the CDR3 is 17 residues. CDR1 is LNHNV and CDR2 is YYDKDF in the germline V gene (reference sequence). The chain's CDR3 is CATSRSWGGRDHYGYTF. The CDR3 DNA reads TGTGCCACCAGCAGGTCCTGGGGGGGCCGTGACCACTATGGCTACACCTTC.

The chain employs TRBV5-1 and TRBJ2-3, with TRBD1 as a possible D gene (5 bases). Germline V lookup: CDR1 SGHRS, CDR2 YFSETQ. The CDR3 is 15 amino acids. The ends were cut back, 1 base at V and 1 base at J, with 10 bases in the middle. CDR3 nucleotide sequence: TGCGCCAGCAGCTTGCTACAGGTCGGCACAGATACGCAGTATTTT. Protein sequence: CASSLLQVGTDTQYF. Full variable domain (rest looked up from reference TRBV5-1 and TRBJ2-3): KAGVTQTPRYLIKTRGQQVTLSCSPISGHRSVSWYQQTPGQGLQFLFEYFSETQRNKGNFPGRFSGRQFSNSRSEMNVSTLELGDSALYLCASSLLQVGTDTQYFGPGTRLTVL.

The chain links TRBV27 to TRBJ2-7, with D maybe TRBD2 (6 bases). CDR3 length: 15 residues. The V and J ends lost 6 bases and 0 bases respectively, with 15 bases between them. Germline CDR1 is MNHEY and CDR2 is SMNVEV (reference sequence). The CDR3 DNA reads TGTGCCAGCAGAACCTCGGGAGTAAGCTCCTACGAGCAGTACTTC. It encodes CASRTSGVSSYEQYF.

The CDR3 DNA reads TGTGCCAGCAGTACCTCATCTTGGCGGGGGACCTACGAGCAGTACTTC. It specifies CASSTSSWRGTYEQYF. V and J are TRBV5-4 and TRBJ2-7; 7 nucleotides agree with TRBD2. Per the germline V gene, CDR1 is SGHNT and CDR2 is YYREEE (reference sequence). V lost 5 bases to trimming and J lost 2 bases; unmatched junction nucleotides: 13. The CDR3 is made up of 16 amino acids.

The chain uses TRBV14 and TRBJ2-7; no definite D call. The ends were cut back, 1 base at V and 8 bases at J, with 9 bases in the middle. The CDR3 is 12 residues long. Looked up from germline, CDR1 is SGHDN and CDR2 is FVKESK. The DNA of the CDR3 is TGTGCCAGCAGCCAAGTTCAGGAAAAGCAGTACTTC. This encodes CASSQVQEKQYF.

This clone was seen a handful of times. This rearrangement joins TRBV30 to TRBJ2-6; 12 positions agree with TRBD1. Trimming took 5 bases from V and 0 from J; bases not matched to a gene: 17. Germline-derived CDR1 and CDR2 are GTSNPN and SVGIG (reference sequence). The CDR3 runs 21 residues. The CDR3 bases are TGTGCCTGGTTGGTCCGGGACAGGGGGCGAGGGGATCACTCTGGGGCCAACGTCCTGACTTTC. Its protein product is CAWLVRDRGRGDHSGANVLTF.

In the case of this clone: This CDR3 is also generated by other DNA sequences in the sample. This chain joins TRBV11-3 and TRBJ2-7, with D unclear. From germline, CDR1 is SGHNT and CDR2 YENEEA. The length of the CDR3 is 11 residues. Trimming took off 4 bases at V and 4 bases at J, with 5 bases between the two ends. The CDR3 sequence is CASSSRYEQYF. The CDR3 nucleotides read TGTGCCAGCAGCTCCCGTTACGAGCAGTACTTC.

A remark on this clone: Different DNA sequences within this sample yield the same CDR3. The V and J genes are TRBV2 and TRBJ1-1; D might be TRBD1 (5 bases). V was trimmed by 5 bases and J by 4 bases, leaving 14 bases between them. Germline V lookup: CDR1 SNHLY, CDR2 FYNNEI. The CDR3 loop spans 14 amino acids. The chain's CDR3 is CASSLGGGFTEAFF. CDR3 DNA: TGTGCCAGCAGTCTAGGTGGGGGGTTCACTGAAGCTTTCTTT.

CDR3 sequence: CASSLMRQGTYQPQHF. The CDR3 region has the DNA TGTGCCAGCAGCTTGATGAGACAGGGAACTTATCAGCCCCAGCATTTT. The V gene is TRBV7-2, the J gene TRBJ1-5, with 7 bases that match TRBD1. Losses at the gene ends were 3 bases for V and 5 bases for J; bases not matched to a gene: 10. There are 16 residues in the CDR3. The germline V gene has CDR1 SGHTA and CDR2 FQGNSA.

This clone was recorded once. The chain has TRBV7-8 and TRBJ1-5, with D unresolved. The CDR3 length is 13 residues. The V end was cut by 0 bases, the J end by 6 bases, with 6 bases between. The germline V gene has CDR1 SGHVS and CDR2 FQNEAQ. In DNA form, the CDR3 reads TGTGCCAGCAGCTTAGCTTCCATTCAGCCCCAGCATTTT. Translation: CASSLASIQPQHF.

The J gene is TRBJ2-3, the V gene TRBV18, with 7 bases fitting TRBD2. J lost 5 bases, V lost 0 bases, and 8 bases had no gene match. CDR1 KGHSH and CDR2 LQKENI come from the germline V gene. This CDR3 contains 16 residues. Here the CDR3 DNA reads TGTGCCAGCTCACCACCCGGGGCGGGAGCAGGAGATACGCAGTATTTT. This translates into CASSPPGAGAGDTQYF. The full variable domain, completed using reference TRBV18 and TRBJ2-3, is NAGVMQNPRHLVRRRGQEARLRCSPMKGHSHVYWYRQLPEEGLKFMVYLQKENIIDESGMPKERFSAEFPKEGPSILRIQQVVRGDSAAYFCASSPPGAGAGDTQYFGPGTRLTVL.

This clone was seen more than once but under ten times. J is TRBJ1-1 and V is TRBV14; a possible D gene is TRBD1 (5 bases). The CDR3 totals 16 residues. Germline CDR1 and CDR2: SGHDN and FVKESK. Trimming removed 0 bases at V and 4 bases at J, with 15 bases between. The CDR3 loop reads CASSQDRGAGITEAFF. CDR3 sequence (DNA): TGTGCCAGCAGCCAAGATCGTGGGGCAGGAATCACTGAAGCTTTCTTT.

The gene calls are TRBV9 and TRBJ1-1; TRBD1 agrees at 7 bases. V trimming: 3 bases; J trimming: 1 base; junction bases outside the gene matches: 3. Germline assignment: CDR1 SGDLS and CDR2 YYNGEE. The CDR3 contains 14 residues. CDR3 DNA: TGTGCCAGCAGCGCAGGGGGAGGGAACACTGAAGCTTTCTTT. Translating it yields CASSAGGGNTEAFF. Combining the CDR3 with reference TRBV9 and TRBJ1-1 gives the whole variable domain DSGVTQTPKHLITATGQRVTLRCSPRSGDLSVYWYQQSLDQGLQFLIQYYNGEERAKGNILERFSAQQFPDLHSELNLSSLELGDSALYFCASSAGGGNTEAFFGQGTRLTVV.

V gene TRBV20-1 combines with J gene TRBJ2-3; tentatively, D is TRBD1 (5 bases). The CDR3 consists of 11 residues. Germline V CDR1 and CDR2: DFQATT, SNEGSKA (reference sequence). Trimming took 7 bases from V and 6 from J, leaving 11 bases between them. CDR3 nucleotide sequence: TGCAGTGGTACCAGGGCGGATACGCAGTATTTT. Amino acid sequence: CSGTRADTQYF.

The chain uses TRBV6-5 and TRBJ2-7; 10 bases line up with TRBD1. Germline trimming cut 2 bases from V and 5 bases from J; bases unmatched to any gene: 3. Germline V gene lookup returns CDR1 MNHEY and CDR2 SVGAGI. CDR3 size: 14 residues. CDR3 sequence (DNA): TGTGCCAGCAGTTACGACAGGGGGCGCGACGAGCAGTACTTC. Its protein product is CASSYDRGRDEQYF.

As DNA, the CDR3 is TGTGCCAGCAGTGATCAGCGGGGGGGCCGCTTCGAGCAGTACTTC. Its translation: CASSDQRGGRFEQYF. The chain is built from TRBV25-1 and TRBJ2-7; 10 bases agree with TRBD2. V trimming: 3 bases; J trimming: 6 bases; junction bases outside the gene matches: 8. This CDR3 is built from 15 residues. In germline, CDR1 is MGHDK, CDR2 SYGVNS.

This clone appeared a few times. The chain carries TRBV4-2 and TRBJ2-7, with D unclear. CDR1 LGHNA and CDR2 YNFKEQ come from the germline V gene. The CDR3 contains 12 residues. Trimming took 0 bases from V and 4 from J, leaving 4 bases between them. The CDR3 here is CASSQDYYEQYF. The CDR3 nucleotides read TGTGCCAGCAGCCAAGATTATTACGAGCAGTACTTC.

V gene TRBV27 combines with J gene TRBJ2-7, with 7 bases matching TRBD1. Germline V gives CDR1 MNHEY, CDR2 SMNVEV (reference sequence). J lost 4 bases, V lost 2 bases, and 2 bases had no gene match. CDR3 length: 13 amino acids. In DNA, the CDR3 is TGTGCCAGCAGTTTAGACAGGGAGTACGAGCAGTACTTC. Encoded protein: CASSLDREYEQYF.

DNA for the CDR3: TGTGCCAGCAGCGAATACAGGGGACAGGAAAAACTGTTTTTT. Protein: CASSEYRGQEKLFF. The V gene is TRBV7-2, the J gene TRBJ1-4; 7 bases are a match to TRBD1. Germline V lookup: CDR1 SGHTA, CDR2 FQGNSA. This CDR3 is built from 14 residues. V lost 5 bases, J lost 8 bases, and 8 bases stayed unmatched.

This chain uses TRBV9 with TRBJ1-3; D might be TRBD1 (5 bases). CDR1 and CDR2 from the germline V gene are SGDLS and YYNGEE. Trimming stripped 4 bases from V and 1 base from J, with 12 bases between. The CDR3 runs to 15 residues. This CDR3 is CASSLRGGSGNTIYF. In DNA form, the CDR3 reads TGTGCCAGCAGCCTCCGGGGGGGTTCTGGAAACACCATATATTTT.